This is a list of T cell receptor beta chains from one sample in a study of T cell clones after liver transplantation. Only in-frame clones appear in the TCRdb table, and some are missing; sequencing was by immunoSEQ multiplex PCR. The profile covers 95,000 to 110,000 clones, with about 81% appearing a single time and less than 3% taken by the ten largest. The sequencing used CD4+ T cells from blood, collected around 49 months after liver transplant. The receptors come from a human patient who received a liver transplant. Certain T cells may be donor cells from the graft. CDR3s include the opening cysteine and the closing phenylalanine or tryptophan. A D gene is named only where the DNA matches it firmly. Size tells how often a clone was seen (once, few, many) or the class of an expanded clone, and some rows leave it out.

v_gene,j_gene,d_gene,abundance,CDR3nt,CDR3aa
TRBV2,TRBJ1-5,TRBD1,.,TGTGCCAGCAGTTTTGGACAGGGGGCCTATCAGCCCCAGCATTTT,CASSFGQGAYQPQHF
TRBV5-1,TRBJ2-5,TRBD2,.,TGCGCCAGCATGGCGGGAGGAGGAGAGACCCAGTACTTC,CASMAGGGETQYF
TRBV7-3,TRBJ2-1,.,.,TGTGCCAGCAGCTTAATTCGAGACAGGTACAATGAGCAGTTCTTC,CASSLIRDRYNEQFF
TRBV14,TRBJ1-2,TRBD1,once,TGTGCCAGCAGCCAAGAGATCCGCGGGGGACAGGCTAACTATGGCTACACCTTC,CASSQEIRGGQANYGYTF
TRBV28,TRBJ1-5,.,.,TGTGCCAGCAGTTTGTTGGTGCAGCCCCAGCATTTT,CASSLLVQPQHF
TRBV27,TRBJ2-7,TRBD1,few,TGTGCCAGCAGTGCGGACAGGGCAGTTTACGAGCAGTACTTC,CASSADRAVYEQYF
TRBV2,TRBJ2-1,.,.,TGTGCCAGCAGTCACCCTAAAACCCCTAGCGAAGGGGTAGGCAATGAGCAGTTCTTC,CASSHPKTPSEGVGNEQFF
TRBV7-2,TRBJ2-5,.,few,TGTGCCAGCAGCTTCAGTGGGCCGGGGACTCCCGGGGAGACCCAGTACTTC,CASSFSGPGTPGETQYF
TRBV19,TRBJ1-1,.,.,TGTGCCAGTAGTCTATACAGGGACACTGAAGCTTTCTTT,CASSLYRDTEAFF
TRBV5-1,TRBJ1-3,TRBD1,once,TGCGCCAGCAGCACTGGTGGGACAGGGCTAATAAACACCATATATTTT,CASSTGGTGLINTIYF
TRBV28,TRBJ1-2,.,.,TGTGCCACTTATGACTATGGCTACACCTTC,CATYDYGYTF
TRBV5-6,TRBJ2-5,.,.,TGTGCCAGCAGCTTGGAGGGGCGAGAGGAGACCCAGTACTTC,CASSLEGREETQYF
TRBV18,TRBJ1-5,.,many,TGTGCCAGCTCACCAGTCCAGATCAATCAGCCCCAGCATTTT,CASSPVQINQPQHF
TRBV7-9,TRBJ2-5,.,.,TGTGCCAGCAGCTTAGCAGGGCGCCAGGGAAAGACCCAGTACTTC,CASSLAGRQGKTQYF
TRBV2,TRBJ1-2,.,once,TGTGCCAGCAGAGGCCAACAGGGATATGGCTACACCTTC,CASRGQQGYGYTF
TRBV7-2,TRBJ1-3,TRBD1,.,TGTGCCAGCAGCTTAGGGAGGGGACAGTTTGGATCGGGGAGAAACACCATATATTTT,CASSLGRGQFGSGRNTIYF
TRBV7-9,TRBJ2-3,.,.,TGTGCCAGCAGCTTAGCGCTTCAGGGTTCAGATACGCAGTATTTT,CASSLALQGSDTQYF
TRBV5-1,TRBJ2-7,TRBD1,.,TGCGCCAGCAACCCGGGACAGAGATACGAGCAGTACTTC,CASNPGQRYEQYF
TRBV21-1,TRBJ2-1,.,.,TGTGCCAGCAGCCCCCGAGTTGAGGGGCGGCCAACCTACAATGAGCAGTTCTTC,CASSPRVEGRPTYNEQFF
TRBV5-1,TRBJ2-3,.,.,TGCGCCAGCAGCACCTTGGGGAGCACAGATACGCAGTATTTT,CASSTLGSTDTQYF
TRBV19,TRBJ1-1,.,.,TGTGCCAGTAGTTGGGGATCAACAGGAAACACTGAAGCTTTCTTT,CASSWGSTGNTEAFF
TRBV11-2,TRBJ1-1,TRBD1,.,TGTGCCAGCAGGAAAGAGACAGGGGTGGCCACTGAAGCTTTCTTT,CASRKETGVATEAFF
TRBV6-5,TRBJ1-2,TRBD1,medium-sized,TGTGCCAGCAGCCGTACAGGGGAATATGGCTACACCTTC,CASSRTGEYGYTF
TRBV27,TRBJ1-2,.,.,TGTGCCAGCAGTTCACCCCCAGGGTATGGCTACACCTTC,CASSSPPGYGYTF
TRBV15,TRBJ2-7,TRBD1,.,TGTGCCACCAGCCCAGGGACAGGGGGGAGGTACGAGCAGTACTTC,CATSPGTGGRYEQYF